A selection of T cell receptor beta chains follows, all from one sample in a study of cytomegalovirus exposure and HLA in healthy donors. Profiling relied on immunoSEQ multiplex PCR, and the TCRdb table lists in-frame clones only, not all of them. Among roughly 160,000 clones listed, roughly 80% were seen once. The sequenced sample was PBMCs. The receptors stem from a male donor in good health and CMV-seronegative. Each CDR3 is given with its conserved first and last residue. Fields, in order: clone size, V gene, J gene, D gene, CDR3 DNA, CDR3 protein. A D gene is named only where the DNA matches it firmly. Only part of the rows carry a size: once, few, many, or a class if the clone is expanded.

size: once
V: TRBV27
J: TRBJ2-2
D: NA
DNA: TGTGCCAGCAGTTACAGACAGGCATCGGGGGAGCTGTTTTTT
CDR3: CASSYRQASGELFF

size: once
V: TRBV28
J: TRBJ1-6
D: NA
DNA: TGTGCCAGCAGTCTGACGGGAGATAATTCACCCCTCCACTTT
CDR3: CASSLTGDNSPLHF

size: NA
V: TRBV28
J: TRBJ1-4
D: NA
DNA: TGTGCCAGCAGCTTGGCGACGCAGGGAGGGAGGTCTGAAAAACTGTTTTTT
CDR3: CASSLATQGGRSEKLFF

size: NA
V: TRBV19
J: TRBJ2-2
D: TRBD1
DNA: TGTGCCAGTAGTCTCGACAGGGCTCCCCTCTCGAACACCGGGGAGCTGTTTTTT
CDR3: CASSLDRAPLSNTGELFF

size: once
V: TRBV28
J: TRBJ1-6
D: TRBD1
DNA: TGTGCCAGCAGTTATACAGGGGTGGGCTCCTATAATTCACCCCTCCACTTT
CDR3: CASSYTGVGSYNSPLHF

size: NA
V: TRBV9
J: TRBJ2-2
D: TRBD2
DNA: TGTGCCAGCAGCGTAGGGCGAGCGGGAGGGCACTCCGGGGAGCTGTTTTTT
CDR3: CASSVGRAGGHSGELFF

size: once
V: TRBV29-1
J: TRBJ2-1
D: NA
DNA: TGCAGCGTTCAGGCTGACTCCTACAATGAGCAGTTCTTC
CDR3: CSVQADSYNEQFF

size: few
V: TRBV4-2
J: TRBJ1-5
D: NA
DNA: TGTGCCAGCAGCCCGGACTGGGCTCGGCAGCCCCAGCATTTT
CDR3: CASSPDWARQPQHF

size: once
V: TRBV6-5
J: TRBJ2-7
D: TRBD1
DNA: TGTGCCAGCAGTTACTCCGGACAGGGGGCCTACGAGCAGTACTTC
CDR3: CASSYSGQGAYEQYF

size: NA
V: TRBV14
J: TRBJ2-1
D: TRBD2
DNA: TGTGCCAGCAGCCAAGGCCCTAGCGGGAGCGGGGTCTCCTACAATGAGCAGTTCTTC
CDR3: CASSQGPSGSGVSYNEQFF

size: NA
V: TRBV18
J: TRBJ2-7
D: NA
DNA: TGTGCCAGCTCACCTTTGGACACCAGCTCCTACGAGCAGTACTTC
CDR3: CASSPLDTSSYEQYF

size: NA
V: TRBV6-6
J: TRBJ1-2
D: NA
DNA: TGTGCCAGCAGTTACGACAGCTATGGCTACACCTTC
CDR3: CASSYDSYGYTF

size: once
V: TRBV5-6
J: TRBJ2-3
D: TRBD2
DNA: TGTGCCAGCAGCTTGGTTTGGGGGGGACGAAGCACAGATACGCAGTATTTT
CDR3: CASSLVWGGRSTDTQYF

size: NA
V: TRBV7-2
J: TRBJ2-1
D: NA
DNA: TGTGCCAGCAGCCGACGGTTTGTAGGGGTCGATGAGCAGTTCTTC
CDR3: CASSRRFVGVDEQFF

size: NA
V: TRBV5-1
J: TRBJ1-2
D: TRBD1
DNA: TGCGCCAGCAGCACCTCCGGCGGGACAGGGGGTTTATATGGCTACACCTTC
CDR3: CASSTSGGTGGLYGYTF

size: NA
V: TRBV10-3
J: TRBJ1-2
D: NA
DNA: TGTGCCATCAGTGAGAGGAGGGGCGACTATGGCTACACCTTC
CDR3: CAISERRGDYGYTF

size: NA
V: TRBV15
J: TRBJ2-5
D: TRBD2
DNA: TGTGCCACCAGCGGAATCCGTGGGAGGGCCTTAGAGACCCAGTACTTC
CDR3: CATSGIRGRALETQYF

size: NA
V: TRBV4-2
J: TRBJ1-2
D: TRBD1
DNA: TGTGCCAGCAGCCAATCGGGGACAGGCGCTGGCTATGGCTACACCTTC
CDR3: CASSQSGTGAGYGYTF

size: NA
V: TRBV6-6
J: TRBJ2-3
D: NA
DNA: TGTGCCAGCAAAGCGGACCCAGATACGCAGTATTTT
CDR3: CASKADPDTQYF

size: NA
V: TRBV6-6
J: TRBJ2-2
D: NA
DNA: TGTGCCAGCAGCCCCACTAGATCAAACTCCGGGGAGCTGTTTTTT
CDR3: CASSPTRSNSGELFF

size: NA
V: TRBV5-1
J: TRBJ2-7
D: TRBD1
DNA: TGCGCCAGCAGCTACGGGGACAGCTCCTACGAGCAGTACTTC
CDR3: CASSYGDSSYEQYF

size: once
V: TRBV4-2
J: TRBJ2-5
D: TRBD2
DNA: TGTGCCAGCAGCCAAGGGGTAGCGGGGGGGCCCCAAGAGACCCAGTACTTC
CDR3: CASSQGVAGGPQETQYF

size: NA
V: TRBV19
J: TRBJ1-4
D: TRBD1
DNA: TGTGCCAGTAGTGGCCGGGACAGGGGCGAAAAACTGTTTTTT
CDR3: CASSGRDRGEKLFF

size: NA
V: TRBV7-3
J: TRBJ2-3
D: TRBD2
DNA: TGTGCCAGCAGCTCGGGACTAGCGGCGAGCACAGATACGCAGTATTTT
CDR3: CASSSGLAASTDTQYF

size: NA
V: TRBV28
J: TRBJ2-7
D: TRBD1
DNA: TGTGCCAGCACCGTCAGGGGGCAGAGGTACGAGCAGTACTTC
CDR3: CASTVRGQRYEQYF

size: NA
V: TRBV19
J: TRBJ1-6
D: NA
DNA: TGTGCCAGTAGGGATGACCCCAAGACAGGCTCCCAACGCTCCTATAATTCACCCCTCCACTTT
CDR3: CASRDDPKTGSQRSYNSPLHF

size: NA
V: TRBV2
J: TRBJ1-4
D: TRBD1
DNA: TGTGCCAGCAGTGAAGACAGGGGCGGAGAAAAACTGTTTTTT
CDR3: CASSEDRGGEKLFF

size: NA
V: TRBV5-4
J: TRBJ2-5
D: NA
DNA: TGTGCCAGCAGCGCGGGTTTTCGGTCGACGGACCAAGAGACCCAGTACTTC
CDR3: CASSAGFRSTDQETQYF

size: NA
V: TRBV7-9
J: TRBJ2-7
D: TRBD1
DNA: TGTGCCACCGAGGACAGGGGGGTTTCCTACGAGCAGTACTTC
CDR3: CATEDRGVSYEQYF

size: NA
V: TRBV7-9
J: TRBJ2-3
D: TRBD2
DNA: TGTGCCAGCAGGCAGACTAGCGGGAGGGAGGAAGATACGCAGTATTTT
CDR3: CASRQTSGREEDTQYF

size: few
V: TRBV5-1
J: TRBJ1-1
D: TRBD1
DNA: TGCGCCAGCAGCTTAGACAGGGCCAAAGCTTTCTTT
CDR3: CASSLDRAKAFF

size: NA
V: TRBV7-3
J: TRBJ2-5
D: NA
DNA: TGTGCCAGCAGCTTTACGGGAGTTGAGACCCAGTACTTC
CDR3: CASSFTGVETQYF

size: NA
V: TRBV18
J: TRBJ1-6
D: NA
DNA: TGTGCCAGCTCACCTACCGACACCAGCAATAATTCACCCCTCCACTTT
CDR3: CASSPTDTSNNSPLHF

size: NA
V: TRBV28
J: TRBJ2-7
D: NA
DNA: TGTGCCAGCAGTCCAGGTTTCTACGAGCAGTACTTC
CDR3: CASSPGFYEQYF

size: NA
V: TRBV7-9
J: TRBJ2-2
D: TRBD1
DNA: TGTGCCAGCAGCTTAGATGGGACAGGAGACACCGGGGAGCTGTTTTTT
CDR3: CASSLDGTGDTGELFF

size: few
V: TRBV7-9
J: TRBJ1-1
D: NA
DNA: TGTGCCAGCAGCTTACAGCAGGGGTTGAACACTGAAGCTTTCTTT
CDR3: CASSLQQGLNTEAFF

size: NA
V: TRBV7-9
J: TRBJ1-2
D: NA
DNA: TGTGCCAGCAGCCTCAAGGGGCATGGCTACACCTTC
CDR3: CASSLKGHGYTF

size: NA
V: TRBV30
J: TRBJ2-1
D: NA
DNA: TGTGCCTGGAGCAGATGGGGGGTCGGGTACAATGAGCAGTTCTTC
CDR3: CAWSRWGVGYNEQFF

size: NA
V: TRBV19
J: TRBJ2-1
D: TRBD1
DNA: TGTGCCAGTAGTAGCCGGGACAGGATAGAAAATGAGCAGTTCTTC
CDR3: CASSSRDRIENEQFF

size: NA
V: TRBV6-5
J: TRBJ1-6
D: NA
DNA: TGTGCCAGCAGTTACGGACAGCTTAATTCACCCCTCCACTTT
CDR3: CASSYGQLNSPLHF

size: NA
V: TRBV7-3
J: TRBJ2-3
D: NA
DNA: TGTGCCAGCAGTCGGGGTAGCACAGATACGCAGTATTTT
CDR3: CASSRGSTDTQYF